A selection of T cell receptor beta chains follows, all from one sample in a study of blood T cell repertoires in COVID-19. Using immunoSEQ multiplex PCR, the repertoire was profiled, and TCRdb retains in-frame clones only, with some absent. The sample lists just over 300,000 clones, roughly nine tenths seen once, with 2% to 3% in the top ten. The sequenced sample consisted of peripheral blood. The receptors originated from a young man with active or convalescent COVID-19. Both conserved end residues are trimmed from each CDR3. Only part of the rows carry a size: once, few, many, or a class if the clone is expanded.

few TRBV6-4 ASSSKNGAPLH
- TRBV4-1 ASSSRGYNEQF
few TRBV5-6 ASSLVKSGGYT
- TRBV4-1 ASSARGPGYGYT
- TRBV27 ASSRGGTEAF
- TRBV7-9 ASSSGGKETQY
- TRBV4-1 ASSQGGSGSTDTQY
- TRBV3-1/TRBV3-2 ASSQEGCRQPGRSLYGYT
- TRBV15 ATSRDPVGEQY
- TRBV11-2 ASSLKAGAVEQF
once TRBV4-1 ASSQDPWGSTSPLH
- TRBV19 ASSMGTGGNQPQH
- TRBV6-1 ASRDQVSNGYT
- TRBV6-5 ASSYSSVRDEAF
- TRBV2 ASSEVEKAF
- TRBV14 ASSPLGANGYT
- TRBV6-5 ASSYSPLQLYEQY
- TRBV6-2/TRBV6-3 ASSYGRGPSTEAF
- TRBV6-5 ASSTPTSGKYEQY
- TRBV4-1 ASSQVTGNTEAF
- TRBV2 ASSDLSSGSNIQY
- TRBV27 ASRITPPDRFNEKLF
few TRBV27 ASSRRSARLDTQY
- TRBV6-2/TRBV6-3 ASSYRKYEQY
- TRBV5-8 ASSLTGFDTEAF
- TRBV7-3 ASSTKLAGGYNEQF
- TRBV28 ASSLKDGGEIQETQY
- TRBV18 ATLPPGQGDYGYT
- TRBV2 ASSERGLSSYNEQF
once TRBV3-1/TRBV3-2 ASGQGSWETQY
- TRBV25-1 ASSQRGNTEAF
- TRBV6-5 ASSREAKYNEQF
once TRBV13 ASSPSTGGWTEAF
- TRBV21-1 ASSKGQGRKWNQETQY
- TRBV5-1 ASTKEATNEKLF
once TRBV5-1 ASSQQGMTSGSYEQY
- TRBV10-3 AISESKRYEQY
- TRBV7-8 ASSPRQPAGNTEAF
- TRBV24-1 ATSDLQAHEQF
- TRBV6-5 ASSLTGLNTEAF
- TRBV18 ASSPRQGMNTEAF
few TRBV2 ASSEGAAKQLYGYT
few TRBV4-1 ASSQDPGTDTQY
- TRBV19 ASKGEGQPQH
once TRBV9 ASSVDSGGGTDTQY